This record concerns one TCR beta chain sequence. Its cognate antigen is unknown. This entry belongs to a study of identifying expanded T cells in peripheral blood. No infections or other immune events were documented during collection. Study observations and caveats: Two-week clone count variance significantly increased as total template count grew.

Here immunoSEQ multiplex PCR was the method, and the copy in TCRdb shows in-frame clones only, minus some. Among roughly 100,000 clones listed, approximately 90% were seen once. This clonotype was obtained from a person aged 18 to 70 in good health. Sequencing was carried out using blood.

The CDR3 is CASSTGQGSTEAFF. CDR3 DNA sequence: TGCGCCAGCAGCACCGGACAGGGGAGTACTGAAGCTTTCTTT. V is TRBV4-1 and J is TRBJ1-1, with TRBD1 matching 9 bases. The ends lost 5 bases at V and 5 bases at J; junction bases unmatched: 6. The CDR3 extends over 14 amino acids. The germline gives CDR1 MGHRA, CDR2 YSYEKL.